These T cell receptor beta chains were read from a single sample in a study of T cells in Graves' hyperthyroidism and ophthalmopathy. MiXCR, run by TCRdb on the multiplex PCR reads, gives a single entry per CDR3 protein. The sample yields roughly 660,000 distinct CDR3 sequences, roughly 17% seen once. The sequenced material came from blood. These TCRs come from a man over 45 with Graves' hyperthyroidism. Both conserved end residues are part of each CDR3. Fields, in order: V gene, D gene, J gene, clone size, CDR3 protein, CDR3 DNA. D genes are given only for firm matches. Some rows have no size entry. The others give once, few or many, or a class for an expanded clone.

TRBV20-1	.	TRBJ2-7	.	CSARDNLYEQYF	TGCAGTGCTAGGGACAACCTCTACGAGCAGTACTTC
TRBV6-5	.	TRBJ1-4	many	CASSYSGLLTNEKLFF	TGTGCCAGCAGTTACTCCGGTCTCTTGACTAATGAAAAACTGTTTTTT
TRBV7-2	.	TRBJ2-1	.	CASSTRTFNEQFF	TGTGCCAGCAGCACCCGGACCTTCAATGAGCAGTTCTTC
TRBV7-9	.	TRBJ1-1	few	CASTGLLYTEAFF	TGTGCCAGCACGGGCCTACTATACACTGAAGCTTTCTTT
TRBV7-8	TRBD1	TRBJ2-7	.	CASRPYSQGDEQYF	TGTGCCAGCAGGCCTTATTCACAGGGGGACGAGCAGTACTTC
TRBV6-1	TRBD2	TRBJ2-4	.	CASSNRLAGIQYF	TGTGCCAGCAGCAACCGACTAGCAGGCATTCAGTACTTC
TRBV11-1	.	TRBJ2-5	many	CASSFPGGGRETQYF	TGTGCCAGCAGCTTCCCAGGGGGAGGGAGGGAGACCCAGTACTTC
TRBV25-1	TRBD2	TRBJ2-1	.	CASSAQRGGGWEQFF	TGTGCCAGCAGTGCCCAGCGGGGCGGAGGGTGGGAGCAGTTCTTC
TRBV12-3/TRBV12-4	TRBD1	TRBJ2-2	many	CASSHRGSNTGELFF	TGTGCCAGCAGCCACAGGGGTTCGAACACCGGGGAGCTGTTTTTT
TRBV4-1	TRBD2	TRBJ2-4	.	CASSLPGGNTKNIQYF	TGCGCCAGCAGCCTCCCGGGAGGGAACACCAAAAACATTCAGTACTTC
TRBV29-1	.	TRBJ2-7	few	CSVERGYEQYF	TGCAGCGTTGAAAGGGGTTACGAGCAGTACTTC
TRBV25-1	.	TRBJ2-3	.	CASSFGGEVTDTQYF	TGTGCCAGCAGTTTCGGGGGCGAGGTCACAGATACGCAGTATTTT
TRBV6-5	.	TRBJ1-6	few	CASSYLDGNNSPLHF	TGTGCCAGCAGTTACCTGGACGGAAATAATTCACCCCTCCACTTT
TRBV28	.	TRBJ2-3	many	CASSFISAGPITDTQYF	TGTGCCAGCAGTTTTATTTCCGCGGGCCCAATCACAGATACGCAGTATTTT
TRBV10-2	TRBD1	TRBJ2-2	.	CASGARTGVSGELFF	TGCGCCAGCGGAGCCAGGACAGGGGTGTCCGGGGAGCTGTTTTTT
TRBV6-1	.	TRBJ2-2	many	CASSEVSGAYLRRTGELFF	TGTGCCAGCAGTGAAGTTTCCGGGGCCTACCTACGTCGGACCGGGGAGCTGTTTTTT
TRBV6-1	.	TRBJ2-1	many	CASREAPTSLDEQFF	TGTGCCAGCAGGGAGGCCCCCACCTCTTTGGATGAGCAGTTCTTC
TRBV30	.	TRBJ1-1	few	CAWAYTGFAEAFF	TGTGCCTGGGCTTACACAGGTTTTGCTGAAGCTTTCTTT
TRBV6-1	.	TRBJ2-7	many	CASSGTELYEQYF	TGTGCCAGCAGTGGGACAGAACTCTACGAGCAGTACTTC
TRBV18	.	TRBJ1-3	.	CASSPEWRDSGNTIYF	TGTGCCAGCTCACCGGAGTGGAGGGACTCTGGAAACACCATATATTTT
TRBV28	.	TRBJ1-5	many	CASSFRGNNQPQHF	TGTGCCAGCAGTTTTAGGGGTAACAATCAGCCCCAGCATTTT
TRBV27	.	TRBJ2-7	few	CASSLKTDPYEQYF	TGTGCCAGCAGTTTGAAGACTGACCCCTACGAGCAGTACTTC
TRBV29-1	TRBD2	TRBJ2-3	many	CSAGLLAGGPGDTQYF	TGCAGCGCAGGACTTCTAGCGGGAGGGCCGGGGGATACGCAGTATTTT
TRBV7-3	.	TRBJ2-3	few	CASSLTSMTDTQYF	TGTGCCAGCAGCTTAACTTCCATGACAGATACGCAGTATTTT
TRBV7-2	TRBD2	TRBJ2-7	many	CASSFTGTSGGGEQYF	TGTGCCAGCAGCTTTACCGGGACTAGCGGAGGGGGCGAGCAGTACTTC
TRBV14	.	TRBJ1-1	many	CASSRQEDTEAFF	TGTGCCAGCAGCCGACAGGAGGACACTGAAGCTTTCTTT